This is a list of T cell receptor beta chains from one sample in a study of blood T cell repertoires in COVID-19. The protocol was immunoSEQ multiplex PCR, while the TCRdb copy is restricted to in-frame clones and leaves out a portion. The sample lists 150,000 or so clones; approximately 87% were seen once. The sample consisted of peripheral blood. The receptors were gathered from a man older than 75 with acute or convalescent COVID-19. The CDR3 runs from the conserved cysteine through the conserved F or W. D genes are given only for firm matches. Size values are once, few and many counts, or a class for expanded clones, and some rows have none.

size,J,V,D,CDR3,DNA
NA,TRBJ2-5,TRBV5-1,TRBD2,CASSYRTSGTQETQYF,TGCGCCAGCAGCTATCGGACTAGCGGAACCCAAGAGACCCAGTACTTC
once,TRBJ2-3,TRBV11-3,NA,CASSLHAGRGDTQYF,TGTGCCAGCAGCTTACACGCGGGAAGAGGTGATACGCAGTATTTT
few,TRBJ1-5,TRBV28,NA,CASSLLTVRNQPQHF,TGTGCCAGCAGTCTACTTACAGTTCGCAATCAGCCCCAGCATTTT
NA,TRBJ2-1,TRBV11-2,TRBD1,CASSPFVQGADNEQFF,TGTGCCAGCAGCCCCTTCGTACAGGGGGCGGACAATGAGCAGTTCTTC
NA,TRBJ2-7,TRBV6-5,NA,CASNPWGDSGEQYF,TGTGCCAGCAATCCCTGGGGTGACAGTGGGGAGCAGTACTTC
NA,TRBJ2-7,TRBV6-4,TRBD1,CASRSTGSSYEQYF,TGTGCCAGCAGATCGACAGGGAGCTCCTACGAGCAGTACTTC
few,TRBJ1-4,TRBV5-4,NA,CASSFAGSRPTNEKLFF,TGTGCCAGCAGCTTTGCAGGCAGCCGGCCAACTAATGAAAAACTGTTTTTT
NA,TRBJ2-1,TRBV21-1,NA,CASSKVELAGGEFF,TGTGCCAGCAGCAAAGTAGAACTAGCGGGAGGGGAGTTCTTC
few,TRBJ2-2,TRBV7-3,NA,CASSLSSRRSLGAGELFF,TGTGCCAGCAGCTTGTCTAGCAGACGATCCTTGGGTGCCGGGGAGCTGTTTTTT
NA,TRBJ2-1,TRBV11-2,TRBD2,CASSLGGGGVEQFF,TGTGCCAGCAGCTTAGGTGGCGGGGGGGTTGAGCAGTTCTTC
few,TRBJ2-3,TRBV28,TRBD1,CASSNGLRGLNTQYF,TGTGCCAGCAGTAATGGACTCAGGGGGTTGAATACGCAGTATTTT